This T cell receptor beta chain was identified in a study of cytomegalovirus exposure and HLA in healthy donors. In the PCR, 60 Vbeta and 13 Jbeta primers were used. TCRdb's table, derived via immunoSEQ multiplex PCR, lists solely in-frame clones and lacks some. Its clone listing holds some 51,000 clones. Among the donors, all were healthy bone marrow donors. Unrecorded immune exposure was likely among donors, who were nominally healthy when sampled. The study, taken as a whole, reports: Researchers catalogued about 150 TCR beta chains as cytomegalovirus-associated. Common viral pathogens seemed to be connected with several of the most significant clusters, according to a later analysis.

Germline V gene lookup returns CDR1 ENHRY and CDR2 SYGVKD. The V segment lost 6 bases and the J segment 6 bases; nucleotides outside the gene matches: 18. This CDR3 is built from 18 residues. Of note for this clone: What it recognizes is unknown.

This chain connects TRBV10-3 to TRBJ2-7; 12 bases align to TRBD2. The TCR originated in a man over 45 in good health and CMV-seropositive. The sequenced material came from PBMCs. CDR3 loop: CAISDASGLAGGRAEQYF. Written as DNA, the CDR3 is TGTGCCATCAGCGATGCCTCGGGACTAGCGGGCGGAAGGGCCGAGCAGTACTTC.